This T cell receptor (beta chain) originates from a study of blood T cell repertoires in COVID-19. Study-level background: There were acute and convalescent COVID-19 samples, and they came from the United States, Italy and Spain. PBMCs, B-cell-depleted T cells, or T cells provided the cDNA or gDNA that made up the material.

The CDR3 length is 16 residues. V lost 5 bases and J lost 0, with 15 bases in between. Germline V CDR1 and CDR2: SGHRS, YFSETQ. Per the authors' pipeline: Quantification of nucleated cells was approximated via reference gene primer amplification. Sequencing was performed with immunoSEQ multiplex PCR; in TCRdb, only in-frame clones are kept and a portion is missing. The D gene and trimming were derived from the DNA, and the V and J assignments and clone size from that table. In the table there are tens of thousands of clones, around 85% of which are singletons. This clone was seen once. This receptor was taken from a woman aged 55-69 years with acute or convalescent COVID-19. Sample: peripheral blood. The chain is built from TRBV5-1 and TRBJ2-1, with a tentative D call TRBD2 (6 bases). The CDR3 nucleotides are TGCGCCAGCAGTTCCCAGCGGGTTAGCTCCTACAATGAGCAGTTCTTC. Protein sequence: CASSSQRVSSYNEQFF.